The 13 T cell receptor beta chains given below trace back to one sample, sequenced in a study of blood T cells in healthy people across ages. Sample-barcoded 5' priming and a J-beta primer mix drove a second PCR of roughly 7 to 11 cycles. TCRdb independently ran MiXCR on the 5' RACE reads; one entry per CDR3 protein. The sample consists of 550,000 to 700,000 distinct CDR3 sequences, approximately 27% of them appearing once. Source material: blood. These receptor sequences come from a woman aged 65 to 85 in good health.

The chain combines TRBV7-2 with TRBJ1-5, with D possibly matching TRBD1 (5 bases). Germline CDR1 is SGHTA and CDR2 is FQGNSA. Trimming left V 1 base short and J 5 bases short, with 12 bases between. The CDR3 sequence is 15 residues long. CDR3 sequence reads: CASSLVSGVDQPQHF. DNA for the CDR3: TGTGCCAGCAGCTTAGTGTCGGGGGTAGATCAGCCCCAGCATTTT.

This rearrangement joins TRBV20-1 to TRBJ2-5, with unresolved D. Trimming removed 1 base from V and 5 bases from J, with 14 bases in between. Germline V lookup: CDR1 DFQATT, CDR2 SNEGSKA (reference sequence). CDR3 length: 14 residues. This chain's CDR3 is CSARGAPAGETQYF. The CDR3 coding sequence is TGCAGTGCTAGAGGAGCGCCCGCTGGGGAGACCCAGTACTTC.

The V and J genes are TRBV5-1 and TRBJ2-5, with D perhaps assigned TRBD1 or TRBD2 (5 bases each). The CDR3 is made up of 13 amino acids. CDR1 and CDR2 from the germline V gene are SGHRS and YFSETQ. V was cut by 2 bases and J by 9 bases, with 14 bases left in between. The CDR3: CASSFGLRGAQYF. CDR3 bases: TGCGCCAGCAGCTTTGGTTTGCGAGGGGCCCAGTACTTC.

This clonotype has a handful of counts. The CDR3 bases are TGTGCCAGCAGCTTGGTGGGCAGGACAGGGACCCAGTACTTC. This sequence encodes CASSLVGRTGTQYF. The chain has TRBV5-8 and TRBJ2-1, with 7 nucleotides matching TRBD1. TRBJ2-5 explains the end of the DNA better; the J call may be wrong. The CDR3 is made up of 14 amino acids. From germline, CDR1 is SGHTS and CDR2 YDEGEE.

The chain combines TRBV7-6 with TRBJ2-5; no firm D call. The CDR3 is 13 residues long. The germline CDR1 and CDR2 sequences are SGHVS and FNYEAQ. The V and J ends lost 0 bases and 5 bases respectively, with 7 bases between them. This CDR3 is CASSLAFPETQYF. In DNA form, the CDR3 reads TGTGCCAGCAGCTTAGCGTTCCCGGAGACCCAGTACTTC.

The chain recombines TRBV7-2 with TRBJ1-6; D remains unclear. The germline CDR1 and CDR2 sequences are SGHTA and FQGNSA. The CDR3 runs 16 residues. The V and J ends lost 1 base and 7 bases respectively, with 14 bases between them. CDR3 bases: TGTGCCAGCAGCTTAGTCTGGGCACGAGGGAATTCACCCCTCCACTTT. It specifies CASSLVWARGNSPLHF.

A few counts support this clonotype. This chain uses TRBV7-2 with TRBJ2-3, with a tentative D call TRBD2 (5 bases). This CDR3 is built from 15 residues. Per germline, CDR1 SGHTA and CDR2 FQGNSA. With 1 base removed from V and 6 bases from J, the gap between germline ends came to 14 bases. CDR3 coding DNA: TGTGCCAGCAGCTTAGGCGGGCTAAGGATCGATACGCAGTATTTT. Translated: CASSLGGLRIDTQYF.

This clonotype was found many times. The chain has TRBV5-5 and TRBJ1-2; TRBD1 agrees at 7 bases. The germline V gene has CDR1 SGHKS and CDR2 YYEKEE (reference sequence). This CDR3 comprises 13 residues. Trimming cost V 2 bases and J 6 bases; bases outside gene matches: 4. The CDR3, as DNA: TGTGCCAGCAGCTTACAGGGGAATCATGGCTACACCTTC. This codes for CASSLQGNHGYTF.

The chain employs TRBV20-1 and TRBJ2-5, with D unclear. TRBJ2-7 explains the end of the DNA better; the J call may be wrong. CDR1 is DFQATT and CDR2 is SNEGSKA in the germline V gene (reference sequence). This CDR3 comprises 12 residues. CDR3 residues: CSARGAAAEQYF. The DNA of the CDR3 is TGCAGTGCTAGAGGGGCCGCCGCCGAGCAGTACTTC.

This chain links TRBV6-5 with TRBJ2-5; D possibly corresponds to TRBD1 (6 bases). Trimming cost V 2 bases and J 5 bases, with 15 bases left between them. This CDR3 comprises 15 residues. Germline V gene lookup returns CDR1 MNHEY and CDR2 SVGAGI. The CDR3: CASSYDRSRGETQYF. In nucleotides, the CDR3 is TGTGCCAGCAGTTACGACAGGAGTAGAGGGGAGACCCAGTACTTC.

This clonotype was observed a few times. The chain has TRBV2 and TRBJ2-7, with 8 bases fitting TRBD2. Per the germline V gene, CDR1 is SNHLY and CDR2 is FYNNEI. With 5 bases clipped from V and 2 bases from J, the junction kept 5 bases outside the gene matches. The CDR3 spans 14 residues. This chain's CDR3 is CASSTGLAPYEQYF. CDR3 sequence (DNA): TGTGCCAGCAGTACAGGACTAGCTCCCTACGAGCAGTACTTC.

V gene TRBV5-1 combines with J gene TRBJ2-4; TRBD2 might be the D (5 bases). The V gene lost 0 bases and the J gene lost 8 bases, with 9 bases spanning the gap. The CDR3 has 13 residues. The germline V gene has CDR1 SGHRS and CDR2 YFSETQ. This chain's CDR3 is CASSLAGYDIQYF. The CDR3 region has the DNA TGCGCCAGCAGCTTGGCGGGGTATGACATTCAGTACTTC. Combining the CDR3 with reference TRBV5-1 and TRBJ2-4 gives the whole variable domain KAGVTQTPRYLIKTRGQQVTLSCSPISGHRSVSWYQQTPGQGLQFLFEYFSETQRNKGNFPGRFSGRQFSNSRSEMNVSTLELGDSALYLCASSLAGYDIQYFGAGTRLSVL.

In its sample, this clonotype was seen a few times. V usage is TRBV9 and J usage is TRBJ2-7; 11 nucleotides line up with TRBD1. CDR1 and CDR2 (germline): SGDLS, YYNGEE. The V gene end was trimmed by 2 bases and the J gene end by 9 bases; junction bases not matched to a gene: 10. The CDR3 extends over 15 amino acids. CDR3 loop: CASSVGTGGTAAQYF. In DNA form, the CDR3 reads TGTGCCAGCAGCGTGGGGACAGGGGGAACGGCTGCGCAGTACTTC.